Sequencing of this TCR beta chain was carried out in a study of T cell changes during pregnancy in multiple sclerosis. The CDR3 consists of 15 residues. V dropped 5 bases and J dropped 5; count of bases not matched to a gene: 10. Germline-derived CDR1 and CDR2 are MNHNS and SASEGT. Here immunoSEQ multiplex PCR was the method, and the copy in TCRdb shows in-frame clones only, minus some. The sample contains some 51,000 clones, 94% of which appear only once. This chain connects TRBV6-1 to TRBJ1-1; TRBD1 aligns across 8 bases. The clonotype comes from a female donor with multiple sclerosis, enrolled in a pregnancy study. Sequenced material: CD4+ T cells from peripheral blood mononuclear cells, taken in the first trimester of pregnancy. This CDR3 is CASSTGTGGSTEAFF. DNA for the CDR3: TGTGCCAGCAGTACCGGGACAGGTGGAAGTACTGAAGCTTTCTTT.